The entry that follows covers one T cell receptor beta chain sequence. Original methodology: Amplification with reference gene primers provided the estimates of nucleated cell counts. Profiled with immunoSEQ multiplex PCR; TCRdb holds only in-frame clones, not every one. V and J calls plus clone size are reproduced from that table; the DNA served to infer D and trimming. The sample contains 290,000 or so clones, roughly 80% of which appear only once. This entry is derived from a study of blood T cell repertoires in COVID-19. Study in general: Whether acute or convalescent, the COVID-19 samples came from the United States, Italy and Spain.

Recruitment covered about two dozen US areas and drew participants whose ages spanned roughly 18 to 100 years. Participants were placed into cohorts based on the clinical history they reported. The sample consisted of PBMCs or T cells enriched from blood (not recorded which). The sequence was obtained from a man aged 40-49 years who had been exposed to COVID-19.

CDR3 sequence reads: CASSLRGGYTF. In DNA form, the CDR3 reads TGTGCCAGCAGCTTGCGGGGGGGCTACACCTTC. This chain joins TRBV5-6 and TRBJ1-2; weak D call: TRBD1 (5 bases). This CDR3 region has 11 residues. Trimming left V 1 base short and J 8 bases short, with 6 bases between. Germline CDR1 is SGHDT and CDR2 is YYEEEE.